The 18 T cell receptor beta chains reported below all come from one sample, sequenced in a study of T-cell memory formation after mild COVID-19. Each CDR3 protein is one row after TCRdb ran MiXCR on the 5' RACE reads. The sample yields fewer than 300,000 distinct CDR3 sequences, around 17% seen once. Sequencing was done on a sample of PBMCs or a T cell subset sorted from them (not recorded which). All receptors derive from a man between 18 and 29 years old who had mild COVID-19 (a few samples of this study predate the infection). Cell type and time point are not known.

This sequence joins TRBV12-3 or TRBV12-4 and TRBJ2-1; weak D call: TRBD1 (5 bases). This CDR3 is built from 15 residues. The germline V and J ends were trimmed by 1 base and 3 bases, with 10 bases remaining between them. The CDR3 bases are TGTGCCAGCAGTTTAGAAGGGCAGGGCTACAATGAGCAGTTCTTC. This sequence encodes CASSLEGQGYNEQFF.

The J gene is TRBJ1-2, the V gene TRBV5-1; D unresolved. Trimming left V 1 base short and J 2 bases short, with 12 bases between. CDR1 is SGHRS, CDR2 YFSETQ, per germline. The length of the CDR3 is 15 residues. CDR3 DNA: TGCGCCAGCAGCTTGCTGGGAGGAGTAAACTATGGCTACACCTTC. This gives the protein CASSLLGGVNYGYTF.

The chain couples TRBV4-3 to TRBJ2-3; D gene uncertain. The germline V gene has CDR1 LGHNA and CDR2 YSLEER. Trimming took 0 bases from V and 6 from J, leaving 13 bases between them. The CDR3 spans 15 residues. CDR3: CASSQDVAASDTQYF. The DNA of the CDR3 is TGCGCCAGCAGCCAAGATGTGGCTGCCTCGGATACGCAGTATTTT.

This clonotype came up a few times. The V call is TRBV5-1, the J call TRBJ2-3; TRBD2 agrees at 9 bases. CDR1 SGHRS and CDR2 YFSETQ come from the germline V gene. This CDR3 has 15 amino acids. Germline trimming cut 4 bases from V and 5 bases from J; bases unmatched to any gene: 8. The CDR3 DNA is TGCGCCAGCAGCCTCTCAGCGGGGGGTAGAGATACGCAGTATTTT. The encoded protein is CASSLSAGGRDTQYF.

The chain couples TRBV5-1 to TRBJ1-2; 7 bases are shared with TRBD1. This CDR3 spans 19 amino acids. Germline V gene data show CDR1 as SGHRS and CDR2 as YFSETQ. The V gene end was trimmed by 0 bases and the J gene end by 6 bases; junction bases not matched to a gene: 20. The CDR3 DNA follows: TGCGCCAGCAGCTTGGAAGTTTACCCGAGAAGACAGGGAGGGGATGGCTACACCTTC. This encodes CASSLEVYPRRQGGDGYTF.

This clonotype showed up many times. This chain links TRBV5-5 with TRBJ2-1; 10 bases match TRBD2. Per the germline V gene, CDR1 is SGHKS and CDR2 is YYEKEE (reference sequence). The length of the CDR3 is 15 residues. The junction had 5 bases not matched to a gene; V was cut back by 2 bases and J by 6 bases. CDR3: CASSFLSGGINEQFF. Here the CDR3 DNA reads TGTGCCAGCAGCTTTCTTAGCGGGGGGATCAATGAGCAGTTCTTC.

V is TRBV9 and J is TRBJ2-7; 10 nucleotides agree with TRBD1. After removal of 0 bases from V and 5 bases from J, the junction contained 5 bases not matched to a gene. The CDR3 spans 15 residues. From germline, CDR1 is SGDLS and CDR2 YYNGEE. The chain's CDR3 is CASSVGGTGDNEQYF. In DNA form, the CDR3 reads TGTGCCAGCAGCGTAGGGGGGACAGGGGATAACGAGCAGTACTTC.

This clonotype has more than one count but fewer than ten. The chain uses TRBV12-3 or TRBV12-4 and TRBJ2-4; D is perhaps TRBD1 (5 bases). This CDR3 is 13 amino acids long. Trimming took 5 bases from V and 5 from J, leaving 10 bases between them. CDR3 in DNA: TGTGCCAGCAGTAGGGGCGACCAAAACATTCAGTACTTC. Translation gives CASSRGDQNIQYF.

The chain couples TRBV27 to TRBJ2-7, with a weak D call TRBD1 (6 bases). The CDR3 runs to 15 residues. With 5 bases removed from V and 5 bases from J, the gap between germline ends came to 19 bases. The V gene's germline CDR1 is MNHEY and CDR2 SMNVEV (reference sequence). As DNA, the CDR3 is TGTGCCAGCAGTGCCAGAACAGGGTACATCGACGAGCAGTACTTC. Residues: CASSARTGYIDEQYF.

V gene TRBV5-5 combines with J gene TRBJ1-5, with TRBD1 matching 9 bases. Germline CDR1 is SGHKS and CDR2 is YYEKEE (reference sequence). V dropped 4 bases and J dropped 7; count of bases not matched to a gene: 9. The CDR3 covers 15 residues. The CDR3 bases are TGTGCCAGCAGCATCCGGACAGGGGAGGGACAGCCCCAGCATTTT. It specifies CASSIRTGEGQPQHF.

In its sample, this clonotype was seen a few times. The chain joins TRBV18 to TRBJ2-7; D may be TRBD1 or TRBD2 (5 bases each). Germline CDR1 and CDR2: KGHSH and LQKENI. This CDR3 is 14 amino acids long. V was trimmed by 3 bases and J by 5 bases, leaving 14 bases between them. The CDR3, as DNA: TGTGCCAGCTCACCCATGGGGGATCCCAACGAGCAGTACGTC. It yields the protein CASSPMGDPNEQYV.

This chain uses TRBV7-9 with TRBJ1-6, with D uncertain. Trimming removed 4 bases from V and 3 bases from J, with 7 bases in between. The CDR3 is made up of 14 amino acids. Germline loops: CDR1 SEHNR, CDR2 FQNEAQ (reference sequence). DNA of the CDR3: TGTGCCAGCAGCTCTGAGGGCTATAATTCACCCCTCCACTTT. Translation: CASSSEGYNSPLHF.

V usage is TRBV10-3 and J usage is TRBJ2-1, with D maybe TRBD1 (6 bases). This CDR3 region has 15 residues. Germline CDR1 reads ENHRY; CDR2 reads SYGVKD. Trimming pared 10 bases from V and 3 bases from J, leaving 19 bases between. The CDR3 region has the DNA TGTGCCACCAAACAAAACAGGGATGGCTACAATGAGCAGTTCTTC. Translated: CATKQNRDGYNEQFF.

The CDR3 here is CASSQGNVRDTEAFF. For the CDR3, the DNA is TGTGCCAGCAGCCAAGGCAATGTCAGGGACACTGAAGCTTTCTTT. The chain joins TRBV4-2 to TRBJ1-1, with D perhaps matching TRBD1 (5 bases). The germline gives CDR1 LGHNA, CDR2 YNFKEQ. This CDR3 has 15 residues. Between the trimmed V and J ends, which lost 1 base and 3 bases, there was a span of 12 bases.

J is TRBJ1-5 and V is TRBV28; 9 nucleotides align to TRBD1. Germline loops: CDR1 MDHEN, CDR2 SYDVKM. The V gene end was trimmed by 6 bases and the J gene end by 5 bases; junction bases not matched to a gene: 5. This CDR3 has 14 residues. The CDR3 DNA reads as TGTGCCAGCAGGACAGGGGGTTCGGATCAGCCCCAGCATTTT. It translates to CASRTGGSDQPQHF.

The V and J genes are TRBV5-1 and TRBJ2-1; TRBD2 matches 13 bases. The CDR3 sequence is 16 residues long. The germline V gene encodes CDR1 SGHRS and CDR2 YFSETQ. The V segment lost 4 bases and the J segment 9 bases; nucleotides outside the gene matches: 10. The CDR3 spells CASSPQPTSGGSEQFF. CDR3 sequence (DNA): TGCGCCAGCAGCCCCCAACCGACTAGCGGGGGGAGTGAGCAGTTCTTC. The full variable domain, its missing parts supplied by reference TRBV5-1 and TRBJ2-1, is KAGVTQTPRYLIKTRGQQVTLSCSPISGHRSVSWYQQTPGQGLQFLFEYFSETQRNKGNFPGRFSGRQFSNSRSEMNVSTLELGDSALYLCASSPQPTSGGSEQFFGPGTRLTVL.

J is TRBJ2-1 and V is TRBV5-4; 7 nucleotides line up with TRBD2. Trimming cost V 4 bases and J 4 bases; bases outside gene matches: 8. The CDR3 has 15 residues. The germline V gene encodes CDR1 SGHNT and CDR2 YYREEE (reference sequence). The CDR3, as DNA: TGTGCCAGCAGCCCTGGACTAGACACTTACAATGAGCAGTTCTTC. Translated, it gives CASSPGLDTYNEQFF.

This clonotype was recorded many times. This sequence joins TRBV4-2 and TRBJ1-3; the D is unclear. Trimming left V 0 bases short and J 8 bases short, with 11 bases between. The CDR3 runs 14 residues. Germline V gives CDR1 LGHNA, CDR2 YNFKEQ. The chain's CDR3 is CASSQDLYGDTIYF. As DNA, the CDR3 is TGTGCCAGCAGCCAAGATCTTTATGGGGACACCATATATTTT.